The TCR beta chain described here comes from a study of molecular identifiers for immune sequencing clone quantification. CDR1 is LNHNV, CDR2 YYDKDF, per germline (reference sequence). The CDR3 is made up of 16 amino acids. The V end lost 5 bases, the J end lost 7 bases, and 23 bases lay between the germline ends. This clonotype was counted a single time. This may arise from a read error, as a much more abundant clone is one base away. A single record per CDR3 protein comes from TCRdb applying MiXCR to the PCR reads. Seen here are some 650,000 distinct CDR3 sequences, just under 20% observed once, and the top ten hold roughly 0.9%.

V usage is TRBV15 and J usage is TRBJ2-5; D might be TRBD1 (6 bases). This TCR was sampled from a human donor in good health. Some libraries in this study had Jurkat cell RNA spiked in. Sequenced material: naive CD8+ T cells from blood, with Jurkat cell RNA spiked in. The subset was: FACS-sorted CD8+CD4-CCR7+CD45RA+ naive T cells. CDR3 residues: CATSGTGDTSTGTQYF. DNA for the CDR3: TGTGCCACCAGCGGAACCGGGGACACCTCCACGGGGACCCAGTACTTC.